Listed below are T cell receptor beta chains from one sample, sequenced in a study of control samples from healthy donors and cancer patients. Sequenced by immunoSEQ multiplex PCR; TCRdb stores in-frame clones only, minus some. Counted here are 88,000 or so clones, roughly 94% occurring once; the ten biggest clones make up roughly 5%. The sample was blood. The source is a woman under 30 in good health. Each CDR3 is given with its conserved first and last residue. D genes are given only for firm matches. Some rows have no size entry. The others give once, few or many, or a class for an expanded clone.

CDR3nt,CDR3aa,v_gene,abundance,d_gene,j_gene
TGTGCCACCAGAGCGGGAGGACCAGAGACCCAGTACTTC,CATRAGGPETQYF,TRBV28,-,TRBD2,TRBJ2-5
TGTGCCAGCAGCAGACATCATGATTCCGCCACCGGGGAGCTGTTTTTT,CASSRHHDSATGELFF,TRBV7-8,-,-,TRBJ2-2
TGTGCCACCAGCCCGGGGACCCAAGAGACCCAGTACTTC,CATSPGTQETQYF,TRBV15,-,-,TRBJ2-5
TGTGCCAGCAGCGTCAGCTCCTACGAGCAGTACTTC,CASSVSSYEQYF,TRBV11-1,once,-,TRBJ2-7
TGTGCCAGCAGCGTGGGAGCAGGGACTGGAAACACCATATATTTT,CASSVGAGTGNTIYF,TRBV9,-,-,TRBJ1-3
TGTGCCAGCAGCTACCGGGACGGGACCTATGGCTACACCTTC,CASSYRDGTYGYTF,TRBV6-5,-,-,TRBJ1-2
TGTGCCAGCAGCAAAGCGCTGCCGACGACCTTCTACGAGCAGTACTTC,CASSKALPTTFYEQYF,TRBV21-1,-,-,TRBJ2-7
TGTGCCAGCAGTGAAGGACTAGCGGGGGGGCTCGTTTTCAATGAGCAGTTCTTC,CASSEGLAGGLVFNEQFF,TRBV6-1,-,TRBD2,TRBJ2-1
TGTGCCAGCTCACCACGTGCTAGCGGGAGCGGACGAGAGACCCAGTACTTC,CASSPRASGSGRETQYF,TRBV18,-,TRBD2,TRBJ2-5
TGTGCTAGCAGCTTGGAGGTGGGACTAGCAGCGAGCTCTGGGGCCAACGTCCTGACTTTC,CASSLEVGLAASSGANVLTF,TRBV7-7,-,TRBD2,TRBJ2-6
TGTGCCATCAAATCCACTAGCGGGAGGGCCAATGAGCAGTTCTTC,CAIKSTSGRANEQFF,TRBV10-3,-,TRBD2,TRBJ2-1
TGTGCCAGCAGCGGGAATCAAGACAATGAGCAGTTCTTC,CASSGNQDNEQFF,TRBV9,-,-,TRBJ2-1
TGTGCCAGCAGCTCTCGGAGGGGGGAGGAAGGGACCCAGTACTTC,CASSSRRGEEGTQYF,TRBV13,-,-,TRBJ2-5
TGTGCCAGCAGCTTAAGACAGGGAGGGTCGGTTGTGACCGGGGAGCTGTTTTTT,CASSLRQGGSVVTGELFF,TRBV7-6,-,-,TRBJ2-2
TGCGCCAGCAGCTTGTCTAGCGGGGGGGAGGATGAGCAGTTCTTC,CASSLSSGGEDEQFF,TRBV5-1,once,TRBD2,TRBJ2-1
TGTGCCAGTAGTCATCTACAGGGGGCTACGTCGGGGGCCAACGTCCTGACTTTC,CASSHLQGATSGANVLTF,TRBV19,-,TRBD1,TRBJ2-6
TGTGCCAGCAGTGTCCTAGCGGGGAACCAAGAGACCCAGTACTTC,CASSVLAGNQETQYF,TRBV2,-,TRBD2,TRBJ2-5
TGTGCCAGCGCCGTGGGGGGACAGAGGGCCAACGTCCTGACTTTC,CASAVGGQRANVLTF,TRBV7-3,-,-,TRBJ2-6
TGTGCCAGCAGCCCCCCCGGTATTGTCGGAATAAACTATGGCTACACCTTC,CASSPPGIVGINYGYTF,TRBV7-9,-,-,TRBJ1-2
TGTGCCAGCAGCTTTTCAGCGGGGGGGCCTTACCATACGCAGTATTTT,CASSFSAGGPYHTQYF,TRBV12-1,-,-,TRBJ2-3
TGTGCCAGCAGCGAAGTTCGGGGTTCGGCCTACAATGAGCAGTTCTTC,CASSEVRGSAYNEQFF,TRBV7-8,-,-,TRBJ2-1
TGTGCCAGCTCCCGGACAGGGGCCGGGGAGCTGTTTTTT,CASSRTGAGELFF,TRBV18,-,TRBD1,TRBJ2-2
TGTGCCAGCAGCCCTGGCCCGGGACAGGGCTACGAGCAGTACTTC,CASSPGPGQGYEQYF,TRBV27,-,TRBD1,TRBJ2-7
TGTGCCAGCAGCTTAGCCCCCGGGGAGCTGTTTTTT,CASSLAPGELFF,TRBV7-2,-,-,TRBJ2-2
TGTGCCAGCAGCCTCATCGGAGGGACCTACAATGAGCAGTTCTTC,CASSLIGGTYNEQFF,TRBV6-5,-,-,TRBJ2-1
TGTGCCAGCAGCTTAGGTTACTTTGAAGGAGAGACCCAGTACTTC,CASSLGYFEGETQYF,TRBV7-3,-,-,TRBJ2-5
TGTGCCAGCAGCCCCCCGGCTAGCCGAGAGCAGTTCTTC,CASSPPASREQFF,TRBV7-9,-,-,TRBJ2-1
TGTGCCAGCAGCATAACTAGCGGGGTATACAATGAGCAGTTCTTC,CASSITSGVYNEQFF,TRBV11-2,-,TRBD2,TRBJ2-1
TGCGCCAGCAGCCTCGTTAGTGGCTCCAATGAGCAGTTCTTC,CASSLVSGSNEQFF,TRBV5-1,-,-,TRBJ2-1
TGTGCCAGCAGATCAGGGACAGGGGGTTACGAGCAGTACTTC,CASRSGTGGYEQYF,TRBV27,-,TRBD1,TRBJ2-7
TGTGCCAGCAGTTCAGGAGAGGGGGCAGAGACCCAGTACTTC,CASSSGEGAETQYF,TRBV6-2/TRBV6-3,-,TRBD1,TRBJ2-5
TGTGCCAGCAGTTACTTGGGACAGCTTGCTGGGACTGAAGCTTTCTTT,CASSYLGQLAGTEAFF,TRBV6-2/TRBV6-3,-,TRBD1,TRBJ1-1
TGTGCCAGCAGCCAACTTCGCGGAAACACCATATATTTT,CASSQLRGNTIYF,TRBV3-1/TRBV3-2,-,-,TRBJ1-3
TGTGCCAGCAGTCCCCGAGGAGAAAAACTGTTTTTT,CASSPRGEKLFF,TRBV28,-,-,TRBJ1-4
TGTGCCAGTAGCAAGGACCCCACCCTCCACTTT,CASSKDPTLHF,TRBV28,-,-,TRBJ1-6
TGTGCCAGCAGTTTATTTTCTCGGGTCCGAGCGGGAGAGTTATACATTCAGTACTTC,CASSLFSRVRAGELYIQYF,TRBV28,-,TRBD2,TRBJ2-4
TGTGCCAGCAAGCCTGGGGGGCCCCTTGAGGTCTATGGCTACACCTTC,CASKPGGPLEVYGYTF,TRBV28,-,-,TRBJ1-2
TGCAGCGCGCTTCACTTCTCCTCTGGAAACACCATATATTTT,CSALHFSSGNTIYF,TRBV29-1,-,-,TRBJ1-3
TGTGCCAGCAGTGAACGCAGCTTATCCTCCTATGGCTACACCTTC,CASSERSLSSYGYTF,TRBV6-1,-,-,TRBJ1-2
TGTGCCAGTAGTGGGTCCGCACATCAGCCCCAGCATTTT,CASSGSAHQPQHF,TRBV19,few,-,TRBJ1-5
TGCAGCGTAGCACAGGGGGCGGGTAGCAATCAGCCCCAGCATTTT,CSVAQGAGSNQPQHF,TRBV29-1,once,TRBD1,TRBJ1-5
TGTGCCAGCAGTCCCTCACGGGGGGGCGTGACTAATGAGCAGTTCTTC,CASSPSRGGVTNEQFF,TRBV6-2/TRBV6-3,-,TRBD2,TRBJ2-1
TGTGCCAGCAGTCCATCCGGGACAGGGACACCCCTAACAGAAAAACTGTTTTTT,CASSPSGTGTPLTEKLFF,TRBV28,once,TRBD1,TRBJ1-4
TGCGCCAGCAGCTCGTACTCGGGGCGGACAGATACGCAGTATTTT,CASSSYSGRTDTQYF,TRBV5-1,-,-,TRBJ2-3
TGTGCTAGCGGTTTCCAGGTGAACACTGAAGCTTTCTTT,CASGFQVNTEAFF,TRBV12-5,-,-,TRBJ1-1
TGCGCCAGCAGCCAAGAGTTACTGGGACAGGGGAGCACTGAAGCTTTCTTT,CASSQELLGQGSTEAFF,TRBV4-1,-,TRBD1,TRBJ1-1
TGTGCCAGCAGCTTAGTTGGCTTCCAGAGGGGACTAGCGGTCACCGCCTACGAGCAGTACTTC,CASSLVGFQRGLAVTAYEQYF,TRBV7-8,-,TRBD2,TRBJ2-7
TGTGCCAGTAGAGGACCCCAGTCCGGGGCCTACAATGAGCAGTTCTTC,CASRGPQSGAYNEQFF,TRBV19,-,-,TRBJ2-1
TGTGCCAGCAGCCTCAGAAGGTTACAGGGGTACACCGGGGAGCTGTTTTTT,CASSLRRLQGYTGELFF,TRBV11-2,few,TRBD1,TRBJ2-2
TGTGCCAGCAGCTTAGATCTGGCGGGAGGGGTCCAAGAGACCCAGTACTTC,CASSLDLAGGVQETQYF,TRBV11-3,once,TRBD2,TRBJ2-5
TGTGCCATCAGCACAAGGGGGGACAATCAGCCCCAGCATTTT,CAISTRGDNQPQHF,TRBV10-3,-,-,TRBJ1-5
TGTGCCAGCAAAATGGTTCCAGGGCAGAACACTGAAGCTTTCTTT,CASKMVPGQNTEAFF,TRBV6-4,-,-,TRBJ1-1
TGTGCCAGCAGTTCCCAGGGAATCTCGAACACCGGGGAGCTGTTTTTT,CASSSQGISNTGELFF,TRBV27,-,-,TRBJ2-2
TGTGCCAGCAGCTTGCCTGGACTAGCGGGGGGAGAGACCCAGTACTTC,CASSLPGLAGGETQYF,TRBV5-6,-,TRBD2,TRBJ2-5
TGTGCCAGCAGCTTGGGAGATTACGAGCAGTACTTC,CASSLGDYEQYF,TRBV11-1,-,-,TRBJ2-7
TGTGCCAGCAGACCCGGACAGGCCGGGGACTATGGCTACACCTTC,CASRPGQAGDYGYTF,TRBV6-6,-,TRBD1,TRBJ1-2
TGTGCCAGCAGTGCAGGGTACACTGAAGCTTTCTTT,CASSAGYTEAFF,TRBV2,-,-,TRBJ1-1
TGTGCCAGCAGCTTACCCGGACGCGGCTATAGCAATCAGCCCCAGCATTTT,CASSLPGRGYSNQPQHF,TRBV5-8,-,-,TRBJ1-5
TGTGCCAGCAGCTTAAGCGGCCAGGGTCCAGGGTATGGCTACACCTTC,CASSLSGQGPGYGYTF,TRBV7-9,-,-,TRBJ1-2